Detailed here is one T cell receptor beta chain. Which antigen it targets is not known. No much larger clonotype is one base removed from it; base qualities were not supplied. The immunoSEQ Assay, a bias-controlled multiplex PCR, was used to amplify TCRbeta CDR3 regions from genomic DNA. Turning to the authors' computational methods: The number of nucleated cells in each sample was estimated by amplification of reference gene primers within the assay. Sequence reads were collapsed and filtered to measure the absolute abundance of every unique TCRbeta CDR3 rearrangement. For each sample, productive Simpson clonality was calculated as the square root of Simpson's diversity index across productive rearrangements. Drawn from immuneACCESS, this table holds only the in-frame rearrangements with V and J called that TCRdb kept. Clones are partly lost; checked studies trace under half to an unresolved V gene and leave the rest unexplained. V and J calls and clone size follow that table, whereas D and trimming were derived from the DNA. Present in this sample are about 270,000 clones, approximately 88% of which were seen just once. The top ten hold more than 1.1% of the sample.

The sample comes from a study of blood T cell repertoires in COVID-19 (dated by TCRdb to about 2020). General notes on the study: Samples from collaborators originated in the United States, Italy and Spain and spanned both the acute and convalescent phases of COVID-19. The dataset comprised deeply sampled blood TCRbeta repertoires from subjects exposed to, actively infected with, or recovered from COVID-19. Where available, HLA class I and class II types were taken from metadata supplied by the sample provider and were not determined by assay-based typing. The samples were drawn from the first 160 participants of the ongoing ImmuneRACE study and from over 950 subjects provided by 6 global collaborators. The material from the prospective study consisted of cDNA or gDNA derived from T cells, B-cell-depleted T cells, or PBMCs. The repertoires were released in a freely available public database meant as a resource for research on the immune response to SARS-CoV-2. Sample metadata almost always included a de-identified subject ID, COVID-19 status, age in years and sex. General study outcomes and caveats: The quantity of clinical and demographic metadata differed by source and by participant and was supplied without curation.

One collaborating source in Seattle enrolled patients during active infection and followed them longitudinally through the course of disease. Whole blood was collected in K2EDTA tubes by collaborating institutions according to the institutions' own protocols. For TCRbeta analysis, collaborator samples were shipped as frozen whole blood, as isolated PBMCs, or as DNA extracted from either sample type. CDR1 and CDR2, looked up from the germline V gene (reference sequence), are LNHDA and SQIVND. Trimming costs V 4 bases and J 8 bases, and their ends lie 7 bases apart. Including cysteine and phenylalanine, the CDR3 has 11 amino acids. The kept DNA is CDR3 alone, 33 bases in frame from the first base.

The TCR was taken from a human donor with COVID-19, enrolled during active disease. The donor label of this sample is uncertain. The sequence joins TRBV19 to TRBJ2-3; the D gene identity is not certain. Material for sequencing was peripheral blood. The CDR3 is CASSNELTQYF. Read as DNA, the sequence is TGTGCCAGTAGTAACGAGCTTACGCAGTATTTT.